The text below deals with one TCR beta chain. The antigen remains unidentified. These data belong to a study of beta chain features in type 1 diabetes. Expressed TCRB transcripts were sequenced because the entire RNA isolate underwent reverse transcription. The average for stem cell-like memory T cell samples was about 1.01 million reads. Libraries were prepared by immunoSEQ multiplex PCR; TCRdb keeps only in-frame clonotypes and omits some of them. The data show tens of thousands of clones, approximately 32% seen once. Trimming left V 3 bases short and J 5 bases short, with 12 bases between. Germline CDR1 is SGHVS and CDR2 is FNYEAQ. This CDR3 has 14 amino acids. Broader study findings: Type 1 diabetes patients had TCRB CDR3s that were shorter (moderately but significantly so) in all four CD4+ subsets.

The sequencing sample was made of stem cell memory CD4+ T cells from blood. V gene TRBV7-6 combines with J gene TRBJ2-3; TRBD1 might be the D (6 bases). This TCR was recovered from a woman aged 18 to 35 in good health. The CDR3 DNA follows: TGTGCCAGCAGCTTTGGGGGCGCGGGAGATACGCAGTATTTT. Translating gives CASSFGGAGDTQYF.